This T cell receptor (beta chain) was found in a study of T cells in women clearing cervical HPV infection. At the level of the study: Cases were women with histologically confirmed HPV16-related CIN3 or worse, including a couple of invasive cancers. Study-wide findings and caveats: CIN3+ cases had significantly higher TCR repertoire richness than controls, but evenness did not differ.

Germline assignment: CDR1 GTSNPN and CDR2 SVGIG (reference sequence). The CDR3 spans 13 residues. Trimming at V came to 6 bases and at J to 5 bases, leaving 4 bases not matched to a gene. In the case of this clone: Its matching antigen is unknown. The read ends 3 residues shy of where the CDR3 ends; the end is completed using the germline J gene.

Assay: immunoSEQ multiplex PCR; the TCRdb copy retains only in-frame clones and omits some. This specimen shows about 39,000 clones; the ten leading clones hold roughly 6%. Sequenced sample: blood buffy coat. The chain employs TRBV30 and TRBJ2-5; 12 bases fit TRBD2. The TCR was taken from a woman between 18 and 75 years old with a cervical HPV16 infection that either progressed to CIN3+ or cleared (not recorded which). The CDR3 region is CACLTSGGETQYF. The sequenced CDR3 bases are TGTGCCTGTTTAACTAGCGGGGGGGAGACC.